This entry concerns a single TCR beta chain. What it recognizes is unknown. One end of the junction fails to match germline, which may point to a read error. The data are from a study of tumor-infiltrating lymphocytes in primary liver carcinoma. Study-wide background: Samples returned roughly 3.5 to 7.5 million productive TCRbeta reads each. Read depth did not differ significantly between tissue types. General study results and limits: The top-250-clone fraction was significantly higher in tumors than in blood (p = 0.039).

CDR1 and CDR2 (germline): GTSNPN, SVGIG (reference sequence). The CDR3 is made up of 14 amino acids. Extraction of RNA together with DNA used roughly 19-32 mg of unsorted bulk tissue. Patients underwent surgical resection for primary liver carcinoma. A primer in the constant region served to generate TCR beta cDNA from approximately 500 ng of total RNA. Three-round nested multiplex PCR performed with slightly modified ARM-PCR produced the TCR beta libraries. The opening two PCR rounds, around 11 cycles each, paired TRBV1-TRBV30 forward primers with a C-beta reverse primer. TCRdb redid the calling of the multiplex PCR reads with MiXCR, one entry per CDR3 protein. This sample has some 38,000 distinct CDR3 sequences; under 75% occur once, and the top ten carry 15% to 20%.

Sequenced: liver tumor tissue from sampling region 4. Subset noted: tumor region T4, right-lateral pole. V and J are TRBV30 and TRBJ2-1, with D unclear. This sequence originates from a middle-aged man with primary liver carcinoma and hepatitis B virus infection. The CDR3 sequence is CACVRLDISYEHFF. The DNA for the CDR3 is TGTGCCTGTGTAAGGTTGGATATCTCCTATGAGCACTTCTTC.